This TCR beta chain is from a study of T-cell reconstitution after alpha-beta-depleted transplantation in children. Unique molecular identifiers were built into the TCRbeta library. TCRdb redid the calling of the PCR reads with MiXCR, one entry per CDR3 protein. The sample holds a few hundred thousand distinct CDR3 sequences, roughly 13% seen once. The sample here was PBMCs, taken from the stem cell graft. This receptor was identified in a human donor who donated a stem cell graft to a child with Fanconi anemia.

The CDR3, as DNA: TGCGCCAGCAGCGTCGGACAGGGGGCCTATGGCTACACCTTC. It codes for CASSVGQGAYGYTF. The chain combines TRBV5-1 with TRBJ1-2, with 11 bases that match TRBD1. V was clipped by 4 bases and J by 4 bases; unmatched bases: 3. Germline values: CDR1 SGHRS, CDR2 YFSETQ. CDR3 length: 14 residues.